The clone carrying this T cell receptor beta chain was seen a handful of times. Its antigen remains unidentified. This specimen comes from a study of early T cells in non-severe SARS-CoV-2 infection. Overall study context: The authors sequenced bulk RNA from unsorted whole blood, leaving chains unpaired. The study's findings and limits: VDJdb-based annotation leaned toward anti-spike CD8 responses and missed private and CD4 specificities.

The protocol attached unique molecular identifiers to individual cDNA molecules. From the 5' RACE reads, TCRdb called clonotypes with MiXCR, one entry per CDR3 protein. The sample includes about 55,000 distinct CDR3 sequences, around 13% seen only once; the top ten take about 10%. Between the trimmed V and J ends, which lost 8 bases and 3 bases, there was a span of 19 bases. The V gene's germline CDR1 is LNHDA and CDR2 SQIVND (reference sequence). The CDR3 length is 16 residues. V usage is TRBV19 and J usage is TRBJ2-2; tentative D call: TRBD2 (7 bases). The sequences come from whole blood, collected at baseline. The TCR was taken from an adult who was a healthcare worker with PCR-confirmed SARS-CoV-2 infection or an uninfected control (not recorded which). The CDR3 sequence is CASYHPGGPYTGELFF. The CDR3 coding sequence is TGTGCCAGTTACCATCCCGGGGGGCCCTACACCGGGGAGCTGTTTTTT.